Listed below are T cell receptor beta chains from one sample, sequenced in a study of shared clonotypes between healthy human individuals. Assay used: immunoSEQ multiplex PCR; TCRdb lists only in-frame clones, some missing. Of over a million clones in the sample, 98% to 99% are singletons; the top ten hold about 0.4%. Sequencing input: naive CD4+ T cells sorted from blood. The receptors were gathered from a man aged 30-40 years in good health. The CDR3 runs from the conserved cysteine through the conserved F or W. The order of the fields is D gene, J gene, clone size, CDR3 length, V gene, CDR3 DNA, CDR3 protein. D genes are given only for firm matches. The size field is filled for only some rows; it gives once, few, many or a size class.

>-|TRBJ2-7|-|14|TRBV6-5
TGTGCCAGCAGTTACCGGAGCGCCTCCTACGAGCAGTACTTC
CASSYRSASYEQYF
>-|TRBJ2-3|-|16|TRBV29-1
TGCAGCGTTGAACTTAGATTGGGTCTTAGCACAGATACGCAGTATTTT
CSVELRLGLSTDTQYF
>TRBD1|TRBJ1-5|-|16|TRBV7-9
TGTGCCAGCAGCCCCGGGACAGGCCATAGCAATCAGCCCCAGCATTTT
CASSPGTGHSNQPQHF
>TRBD2|TRBJ2-1|-|19|TRBV4-3
TGCGCCAGCAGCCTATCCCTAGCGGGAGGAACGGGGTCCTACAATGAGCAGTTCTTC
CASSLSLAGGTGSYNEQFF
>TRBD1|TRBJ2-7|-|12|TRBV29-1
TGCAGCGCAGGGGACAGGGTCTACGAGCAGTACTTC
CSAGDRVYEQYF
>-|TRBJ1-1|once|14|TRBV6-6
TGTGCCAGCAGTCCCTACTCGGGGAACACTGAAGCTTTCTTT
CASSPYSGNTEAFF
>TRBD2|TRBJ2-1|-|17|TRBV5-4
TGTGCCAGCAGCCAAGTCCGAACTAGCGGGAGTGGCAATGAGCAGTTCTTC
CASSQVRTSGSGNEQFF
>-|TRBJ2-3|-|14|TRBV5-1
TGCGCCAGCAGCTTGGATCCGCTCACAGATACGCAGTATTTT
CASSLDPLTDTQYF
>TRBD2|TRBJ2-7|-|13|TRBV14
TGTGCCAGCAGCGCCGGACTAGCGGGTGAGCAGTACTTC
CASSAGLAGEQYF
>-|TRBJ2-7|-|11|TRBV20-1
TGCAGTGCTAGGACACCCTACGAGCAGTACTTC
CSARTPYEQYF
>TRBD2|TRBJ2-1|-|14|TRBV6-6
TGTGCCAGCAGCCTCCGGGGACTAGCGGGAGGGTTGTTCTTC
CASSLRGLAGGLFF
>-|TRBJ1-2|-|15|TRBV19
TGTGCCAGTAGTATCCGGCAGGGGAAGAACTATGGCTACACCTTC
CASSIRQGKNYGYTF
>TRBD1|TRBJ2-6|-|15|TRBV30
TGTGCCCGCTCAGGGGGCAGCTCTGGGGCCAACGTCCTGACTTTC
CARSGGSSGANVLTF
>-|TRBJ2-3|-|14|TRBV7-9
TGTGCCAGCAGCTTAGTTTACCCCGGGACAACGCAGTATTTT
CASSLVYPGTTQYF
>TRBD1|TRBJ2-1|-|15|TRBV5-1
TGCGCCAGCAGCTTGGGACAGGGGTCTGGGAATGAGCAGTTCTTC
CASSLGQGSGNEQFF
>-|TRBJ2-2|-|16|TRBV29-1
TGCAGCGTTGAAGGGGGGACCTCCAGCGCCGACGGGGAGCTGTTTTTT
CSVEGGTSSADGELFF
>TRBD1|TRBJ2-7|-|14|TRBV18
TGTGCCAGCTCCGAAGGACAGGGAATCTACGAGCAGTACTTC
CASSEGQGIYEQYF
>TRBD2|TRBJ2-7|-|13|TRBV7-2
TGTGCCAGCAGCCGAGCGGGAGGGGGCGAGCAGTACTTC
CASSRAGGGEQYF
>-|TRBJ2-1|-|18|TRBV30
TGTGCCTGGAGTCCCCGCGGGACGGGTTTGGGGCTGTACAATGAGCAGTTCTTC
CAWSPRGTGLGLYNEQFF
>TRBD2|TRBJ2-7|-|13|TRBV5-6
TGTGCCAGCAGCTTTGTAGCGGGGGGTGAGCAGTACTTC
CASSFVAGGEQYF
>-|TRBJ2-2|-|14|TRBV5-1
TGCGCCAGCAGCCCGGGACGGCTGGTCGGGGAGCTGTTTTTT
CASSPGRLVGELFF
>-|TRBJ2-1|-|15|TRBV5-1
TGCGCCAGCAGCTTGGTGGGGGGCTCCCACAATGAGCAGTTCTTC
CASSLVGGSHNEQFF
>-|TRBJ1-3|-|15|TRBV18
TGTGCCAGCTCACCCTCCGGGACGAAAGGAAACACCATATATTTT
CASSPSGTKGNTIYF
>-|TRBJ1-5|-|14|TRBV6-5
TGTGCCAGCAGTTACCGAGGGGAAGATCAGCCCCAGCATTTT
CASSYRGEDQPQHF
>-|TRBJ2-4|-|16|TRBV6-6
TGTGCCAGCAGTTTTAACCTTCAGGTATTAGGGAACATTCAGTACTTC
CASSFNLQVLGNIQYF
>-|TRBJ1-5|-|15|TRBV9
TGTGCCAGCAGCGTCAAGGGACCGCGACGGCAGCCCCAGCATTTT
CASSVKGPRRQPQHF
>-|TRBJ2-1|once|15|TRBV11-2
TGTGCCAGCAGCTTTGGGGCCGAAGAGAACAATGAGCAGTTCTTC
CASSFGAEENNEQFF
>-|TRBJ2-3|-|14|TRBV5-4
TGTGCCAGCGGGTCAAGGCGTTCCACAGATACGCAGTATTTT
CASGSRRSTDTQYF
>-|TRBJ2-5|-|14|TRBV10-2
TGCGCCAGCAGCGACCGGACTACCCAAGAGACCCAGTACTTC
CASSDRTTQETQYF
>-|TRBJ1-1|once|12|TRBV11-2
TGTGCCAGCAGCTGGGACAACACTGAAGCTTTCTTT
CASSWDNTEAFF
>TRBD1|TRBJ1-2|-|15|TRBV27
TGTGCCAGCAGTTTGGAAGGGACAGGGGGCTATGGCTACACCTTC
CASSLEGTGGYGYTF
>TRBD2|TRBJ2-2|-|17|TRBV9
TGTGCCAGCAGCGCAAAAGGGACTAGCGGGGCCACCGGGGAGCTGTTTTTT
CASSAKGTSGATGELFF
>TRBD2|TRBJ2-3|-|15|TRBV19
TGTGCCAGTACCGTCGGTAGCGGGAATTTGGATACGCAGTATTTT
CASTVGSGNLDTQYF
>TRBD2|TRBJ2-3|-|12|TRBV15
TGTGCCACCAGCGTCGGGAGCGGGAGAAGTTATTTT
CATSVGSGRSYF
>TRBD2|TRBJ2-1|-|17|TRBV5-1
TGCGCCAGCAGCTTGGGTTTGGCGGGAGGCTCCTACAATGAGCAGTTCTTC
CASSLGLAGGSYNEQFF
>TRBD1|TRBJ2-7|-|14|TRBV9
TGTGCCAGCAGCAGAACAGGGGCTTCCTACGAGCAGTACTTC
CASSRTGASYEQYF
>TRBD1|TRBJ2-1|-|11|TRBV29-1
TGCAGCACTTACAGGGGGGATAAGCAGTTCTTC
CSTYRGDKQFF
>TRBD2|TRBJ2-3|-|14|TRBV7-8
TGTGCCAGCAGCTTTAGCGGGAACCCAGATACGCAGTATTTT
CASSFSGNPDTQYF
>-|TRBJ1-4|-|13|TRBV7-9
TGTGCCAGCAGCGCCGCCTTTAATGAAAAACTGTTTTTT
CASSAAFNEKLFF
>-|TRBJ2-5|-|15|TRBV5-1
TGCGCCAGCAGCTCGGACCCTGGTGGTCTGGAGACCCAGTACTTC
CASSSDPGGLETQYF
>-|TRBJ1-4|-|13|TRBV5-1
TGCGCCAGCAGCTCGGGACATGGGGAAAAACTGTTTTTT
CASSSGHGEKLFF
>-|TRBJ2-1|-|15|TRBV11-3
TGTGCCAGCAGCTTAAGACCGGTAGCGGAGGGTGAGCAGTTCTTC
CASSLRPVAEGEQFF
>-|TRBJ2-7|-|14|TRBV18
TGTGCCAGCTCACCACAGCAGGACTCCTACGAGCAGTACTTC
CASSPQQDSYEQYF
>-|TRBJ2-7|-|15|TRBV5-1
TGCGCCAGCAGCTTGGTAGGGGGGGAAACCTACGAGCAGTACTTC
CASSLVGGETYEQYF
>-|TRBJ2-1|-|13|TRBV7-2
TGTGCCAGCAGCTTAGCGTTCGGCAATGAGCAGTTCTTC
CASSLAFGNEQFF
>-|TRBJ2-1|-|15|TRBV10-1
TGCGCCAGCAGTGAACTAGCAGGCTCCTACAATGAGCAGTTCTTC
CASSELAGSYNEQFF
>TRBD1|TRBJ2-1|-|14|TRBV27
TGTGCCAGCAGCCCTGACAGGGGTGGGAATGAGCAGTTCTTC
CASSPDRGGNEQFF
>-|TRBJ1-5|-|16|TRBV28
TGTGCCAGCAGTACCCCCCGGGCAGATAGCAATCAGCCCCAGCATTTT
CASSTPRADSNQPQHF
>-|TRBJ2-5|-|16|TRBV2
TGTGCCACCACCCTACCAGGGACCATCCCGTCGGAGACCCAGTACTTC
CATTLPGTIPSETQYF
>-|TRBJ1-5|-|13|TRBV2
TGTGCCAGCCGACAGGATGGCAATCAGCCCCAGCATTTT
CASRQDGNQPQHF
>-|TRBJ1-4|-|12|TRBV7-2
TGTGCCAGCAGCTTAGGGTACATGAACCTGTTTTTT
CASSLGYMNLFF
>-|TRBJ2-2|-|16|TRBV14
TGTGCCAGCAGCCAAGAGGGGGCTTGGTACACCGGGGAGCTGTTTTTT
CASSQEGAWYTGELFF
>-|TRBJ1-1|-|13|TRBV4-1
TGCGCCAGCAGCCAAGCTTGGACCGAGGAAGCTTTCTTT
CASSQAWTEEAFF
>TRBD2|TRBJ2-1|-|17|TRBV28
TGTGCCAGCAGAGTGACTAGCGGGAGGTTGACCTACAATGAGCAGTTCTTC
CASRVTSGRLTYNEQFF
>-|TRBJ1-5|-|14|TRBV7-2
TGTGCCAGCAGCTTTGACGGAGGGCGGCAGCCCCAGCATTTT
CASSFDGGRQPQHF
>-|TRBJ2-1|-|12|TRBV10-3
TGTGCCATCAGTGAGAGGTTCAATGAGCAGTTCTTC
CAISERFNEQFF
>-|TRBJ1-1|-|11|TRBV29-1
TGCAGCGTTGGAGGACCGGCTGAAGCTTTCTTT
CSVGGPAEAFF
>-|TRBJ1-4|-|14|TRBV18
TGTGCCAGCTCACCGACAGACAGTAATGAAAAACTGTTTTTT
CASSPTDSNEKLFF
>TRBD1|TRBJ1-5|-|15|TRBV7-2
TGTGCCAGCAGTAAGACAGGGGGAGGTCTACAGCCCCAGCATTTT
CASSKTGGGLQPQHF
>TRBD2|TRBJ2-7|-|15|TRBV19
TGTGCCAGTAGCGGGACTAGCGGGATTCGGTACGAGCAGTACTTC
CASSGTSGIRYEQYF